These 26 T cell receptor beta chains were sequenced from one sample in a study of blood T cell repertoires in COVID-19. Libraries were prepared by immunoSEQ multiplex PCR; TCRdb keeps only in-frame clonotypes and omits some of them. Among about 68,000 clones, 85% to 95% were seen once, and the ten largest hold around 4.5%. The specimen sequenced was peripheral blood. The receptors stem from a woman aged 55 to 70 with active COVID-19.

The chain combines TRBV7-9 with TRBJ1-2; D unclear. Germline CDR1 and CDR2: SEHNR and FQNEAQ (reference sequence). CDR3 length: 13 residues. V was pared by 3 bases and J by 3 bases, with 8 bases between. DNA for the CDR3: TGTGCCAGCAGCTTGCACAGTCACTATGGCTACACCTTC. Translated: CASSLHSHYGYTF.

This chain uses TRBV5-1 with TRBJ1-2; 10 nucleotides match TRBD1. J gave up 3 bases and V 3 bases, and 5 bases lay outside the gene matches. From germline, CDR1 is SGHRS and CDR2 YFSETQ. The length of the CDR3 is 15 residues. The CDR3 DNA follows: TGCGCCAGCAGCTCTGACAGGGGGCCTCACTATGGCTACACCTTC. Translated, it gives CASSSDRGPHYGYTF.

This clone was seen just once. CDR3 bases: TGTGCCAGTGATCCGGGGGGTCACTATGGCTACACCTTC. Protein sequence: CASDPGGHYGYTF. The chain is built from TRBV19 and TRBJ1-2, with D perhaps matching TRBD1 (5 bases). V lost 8 bases and J 3 bases, leaving 13 bases between the germline ends. CDR3 length: 13 residues. Looked up from germline, CDR1 is LNHDA and CDR2 is SQIVND (reference sequence).

This clone was seen just once. The rearrangement uses TRBV5-1 and TRBJ2-2, with 8 bases lining up with TRBD1. Germline V gene data show CDR1 as SGHRS and CDR2 as YFSETQ. The ends lost 4 bases at V and 7 bases at J; junction bases unmatched: 3. The CDR3 spans 13 residues. In nucleotides, the CDR3 is TGCGCCAGCAGCCTTACAGGGGGCGGGGAGCTGTTTTTT. Protein product: CASSLTGGGELFF.

V gene TRBV3-1 (or the pseudogene TRBV3-2) combines with J gene TRBJ2-5; D is possibly TRBD1 (5 bases). Trimming removed 2 bases at V and 5 bases at J, with 6 bases between. CDR1 is LGHDT, CDR2 YNNKEL, per germline (reference sequence). The CDR3 has 12 residues. CDR3 sequence reads: CASSQNRETQYF. The CDR3 nucleotides read TGTGCCAGCAGCCAAAACAGGGAGACCCAGTACTTC.

This chain joins TRBV28 and TRBJ1-1, with 9 nucleotides matching TRBD1. The J segment lost 4 bases and the V segment lost 4 bases, leaving 7 bases of the junction unmatched. CDR1 and CDR2 from the germline V gene are MDHEN and SYDVKM. This CDR3 spans 15 amino acids. The CDR3 DNA sequence: TGTGCCAGCAGTTCTTCCGGGACAGGGAGCACTGAAGCTTTCTTT. Protein sequence: CASSSSGTGSTEAFF.

This sequence joins TRBV6-5 and TRBJ1-5; weak D call: TRBD1 (5 bases). The CDR3 totals 15 residues. V was trimmed by 8 bases and J by 3 bases, leaving 17 bases between them. CDR1 is MNHEY and CDR2 is SVGAGI in the germline V gene. CDR3 residues: CASSWGRAANQPQHF. In DNA, the CDR3 is TGTGCCAGCTCTTGGGGCAGGGCGGCCAATCAGCCCCAGCATTTT.

This chain connects TRBV28 to TRBJ1-2; 9 bases line up with TRBD1. V shed 6 bases, J shed 7 bases, and the junction held 15 bases outside the gene matches. The CDR3 spans 16 residues. Germline CDR1 and CDR2: MDHEN and SYDVKM. The CDR3 bases are TGTGCCAGCAGGACCCCCCGGACAGGGGAAGAGGGTGGCTACACCTTC. The encoded protein is CASRTPRTGEEGGYTF.

The chain links TRBV4-2 to TRBJ1-2; 11 bases agree with TRBD1. This CDR3 has 13 residues. Germline values: CDR1 LGHNA, CDR2 YNFKEQ. J was trimmed by 7 bases and V by 4 bases; bases with no gene match: 2. The CDR3 bases are TGTGCCAGCAGCCCGGGACAGGGGGTTGGCTACACCTTC. Residues: CASSPGQGVGYTF.

This clone was seen just once. This chain joins TRBV24-1 and TRBJ1-1; D not resolved. The ends were cut back, 3 bases at V and 4 bases at J, with 5 bases in the middle. The CDR3 loop spans 12 amino acids. Germline V gives CDR1 KGHDR, CDR2 SFDVKD. Here the CDR3 reads CATSDAGTEAFF. The CDR3 DNA reads TGTGCCACCAGTGATGCAGGCACTGAAGCTTTCTTT.

This rearrangement joins TRBV28 to TRBJ1-2, with D possibly matching TRBD1 (6 bases). The CDR3 runs 15 residues. Between the trimmed V and J ends, which lost 1 base and 4 bases, there was a span of 13 bases. Germline V gene lookup returns CDR1 MDHEN and CDR2 SYDVKM. The CDR3 nucleotides read TGTGCCAGCAGTTTATCCTTCAGGGGAGTCTATGGCTACACCTTC. Its translation is CASSLSFRGVYGYTF.

V and J are TRBV6-5 and TRBJ1-6; tentative D call: TRBD1 (5 bases). Trimming took off 6 bases at V and 9 bases at J, with 9 bases between the two ends. This CDR3 is built from 12 residues. CDR1 and CDR2 from the germline V gene are MNHEY and SVGAGI. CDR3 residues: CASRGGSSPLHF. DNA for the CDR3: TGTGCCAGCAGGGGGGGTTCTTCACCCCTCCACTTT.

V and J are TRBV5-8 and TRBJ2-5, with D possibly matching TRBD2 (6 bases). From germline, CDR1 is SGHTS and CDR2 YDEGEE. Trimming shortened V by 4 bases and J by 6 bases, and 22 bases separated the two germline ends. This CDR3 contains 16 residues. CDR3 sequence (DNA): TGTGCCAGCAGCCCCCTACCGGGACTGAGTATGCAGACCCAGTACTTC. It specifies CASSPLPGLSMQTQYF. Based on the CDR3 plus reference TRBV5-8 and TRBJ2-5, the full variable domain is EAGVTQSPTHLIKTRGQQATLRCSPISGHTSVYWYQQALGLGLQFLLWYDEGEERNRGNFPPRFSGRQFPNYSSELNVNALELEDSALYLCASSPLPGLSMQTQYFGPGTRLLVL.

The CDR3 is CATGARVDTGELFF. CDR3 bases: TGTGCCACCGGGGCAAGGGTTGACACCGGGGAGCTGTTTTTT. This sequence joins TRBV24-1 and TRBJ2-2; D may be TRBD1 (5 bases). The CDR3 is 14 residues long. Trimming cost V 9 bases and J 3 bases, with 13 bases left between them. The germline CDR1 and CDR2 sequences are KGHDR and SFDVKD.

V gene TRBV19 combines with J gene TRBJ2-4; 8 bases line up with TRBD2. The trim removed 5 bases at V and 2 bases at J, leaving 8 bases unmatched. The V gene's germline CDR1 is LNHDA and CDR2 SQIVND (reference sequence). This CDR3 is 16 amino acids long. This CDR3 reads CASSPRTSSTKNIQYF. CDR3 bases: TGTGCCAGTAGTCCCAGGACTAGCTCTACCAAAAACATTCAGTACTTC. Combining the CDR3 with reference TRBV19 and TRBJ2-4 gives the whole variable domain DGGITQSPKYLFRKEGQNVTLSCEQNLNHDAMYWYRQDPGQGLRLIYYSQIVNDFQKGDIAEGYSVSREKKESFPLTVTSAQKNPTAFYLCASSPRTSSTKNIQYFGAGTRLSVL.

The chain has TRBV7-6 and TRBJ2-2, with 7 positions matching TRBD2. The V gene end was trimmed by 5 bases and the J gene end by 6 bases; junction bases not matched to a gene: 12. CDR1 and CDR2 (germline): SGHVS, FNYEAQ. This CDR3 comprises 16 residues. CDR3 amino acids: CASSPLGEGQAGELFF. The CDR3 DNA follows: TGTGCCAGCAGCCCATTGGGGGAGGGCCAGGCCGGGGAGCTGTTTTTT. Supplemented by reference TRBV7-6 and TRBJ2-2, the full variable domain reads GAGVSQSPRYKVTKRGQDVALRCDPISGHVSLYWYRQALGQGPEFLTYFNYEAQQDKSGLPNDRFSAERPEGSISTLTIQRTEQRDSAMYRCASSPLGEGQAGELFFGEGSRLTVL.

This chain's CDR3 is CASSPPEGPPNTGELFF. CDR3 DNA: TGTGCCAGCTCACCACCGGAGGGGCCCCCGAACACCGGGGAGCTGTTTTTT. J is TRBJ2-2 and V is TRBV18; a weak D match, TRBD2 (6 bases). The CDR3 loop spans 17 amino acids. Germline CDR1 reads KGHSH; CDR2 reads LQKENI. V lost 0 bases and J lost 0, with 11 bases in between.

The chain combines TRBV27 with TRBJ2-7, with 14 nucleotides matching TRBD2. Germline-derived CDR1 and CDR2 are MNHEY and SMNVEV (reference sequence). The CDR3 runs 17 residues. V lost 6 bases to trimming and J lost 1 base; unmatched junction nucleotides: 8. The CDR3 DNA follows: TGTGCCAGCAGCCGCGGACTAGCGGGAGGAGGGTCCTACGAGCAGTACTTC. Amino acid sequence: CASSRGLAGGGSYEQYF.

The table lists this clone with a count of one. The rearrangement links TRBV28 to TRBJ2-7; the D is unclear. The CDR3 runs to 14 residues. Looked up from germline, CDR1 is MDHEN and CDR2 is SYDVKM. V was cut by 1 base and J by 0 bases, with 7 bases left in between. CDR3 in DNA: TGTGCCAGCAGTTTATTCATGAGCTCCTACGAGCAGTACTTC. It specifies CASSLFMSSYEQYF.

The chain uses TRBV7-7 and TRBJ2-1; D may be TRBD2 (6 bases). V lost 5 bases and J lost 5, with 19 bases in between. Looked up from germline, CDR1 is SSHAT and CDR2 is FNYEAQ (reference sequence). The CDR3 runs to 16 residues. CDR3 sequence reads: CASSLTPGLPNNEQFF. CDR3 DNA sequence: TGTGCCAGCAGCCTAACCCCGGGACTCCCCAACAATGAGCAGTTCTTC.

The table lists this clone with a count of one. The V call is TRBV9, the J call TRBJ1-2; no clear D gene. Germline CDR1 is SGDLS and CDR2 is YYNGEE. V lost 3 bases and J 0 bases, leaving 12 bases between the germline ends. The CDR3 spans 15 residues. This CDR3 reads CASSAQPTANYGYTF. CDR3 DNA: TGTGCCAGCAGCGCCCAGCCAACAGCTAACTATGGCTACACCTTC.

The chain is built from TRBV7-9 and TRBJ2-5; 7 nucleotides line up with TRBD2. CDR1 is SEHNR and CDR2 is FQNEAQ in the germline V gene (reference sequence). The CDR3 is 13 residues long. V lost 6 bases and J lost 1; bases outside the gene matches: 2. Written as DNA, the CDR3 is TGTGCCAGCAGTCAGCGGGGCCAAGAGACCCAGTACTTC. Translated, it gives CASSQRGQETQYF.

This clone was counted once. The V gene is TRBV6-5, the J gene TRBJ1-1; possible D gene TRBD1, 5 bases. Germline CDR1 and CDR2: MNHEY and SVGAGI. With 7 bases removed from V and 8 bases from J, the gap between germline ends came to 11 bases. This CDR3 contains 11 residues. The CDR3 sequence: CASNRQREAFF. The CDR3 nucleotides read TGTGCCAGCAACCGACAGAGAGAAGCTTTCTTT.

This sequence joins TRBV5-6 and TRBJ1-2; tentatively, D is TRBD1 (5 bases). V dropped 5 bases and J dropped 6 bases, with 14 bases sitting between them. Germline assignment: CDR1 SGHDT and CDR2 YYEEEE. The CDR3 runs to 13 residues. CDR3 protein: CASSFRALDGYTF. The CDR3 DNA follows: TGTGCCAGCAGTTTCAGGGCCCTTGATGGCTACACCTTC.

CDR3 amino acids: CASSPSRRPLVYNEQFF. CDR3 bases: TGTGCCAGCTCACCCTCGCGGCGACCCCTCGTATACAATGAGCAGTTCTTC. The V call is TRBV18, the J call TRBJ2-1; D is unclear. The CDR3 sequence is 17 residues long. Trimming shortened V by 3 bases and J by 4 bases, and 19 bases separated the two germline ends. Germline V gene sequence: CDR1 KGHSH, CDR2 LQKENI.

The chain carries TRBV19 and TRBJ2-1; weak D call: TRBD2 (6 bases). The CDR3 loop spans 12 amino acids. Per germline, CDR1 LNHDA and CDR2 SQIVND (reference sequence). Trimming took off 1 base at V and 8 bases at J, with 6 bases between the two ends. Written as DNA, the CDR3 is TGTGCCAGTAGTATAGGGGGGGATGAGCAGTTCTTC. This translates into CASSIGGDEQFF.